The T cell receptor beta chain under discussion was sequenced for a study of control samples from healthy donors and cancer patients. Trimming removed 1 base from V and 8 bases from J, with 14 bases in between. The CDR3 has 14 amino acids. From germline, CDR1 is SGHRS and CDR2 YFSETQ. Only in-frame clones appear in the TCRdb table, and some are missing; sequencing was by immunoSEQ multiplex PCR. Among about 35,000 clones listed, 93% were seen once. Sequenced material: PBMCs. The chain couples TRBV5-1 to TRBJ2-3; tentatively, D is TRBD1 or TRBD2 (5 bases each). The sequence was collected from a man aged 35-49 years with colorectal cancer. In DNA form, the CDR3 reads TGCGCCAGCAGCTTGACACTTACTGGGGGTACGCAGTATTTT. Encoded protein: CASSLTLTGGTQYF.